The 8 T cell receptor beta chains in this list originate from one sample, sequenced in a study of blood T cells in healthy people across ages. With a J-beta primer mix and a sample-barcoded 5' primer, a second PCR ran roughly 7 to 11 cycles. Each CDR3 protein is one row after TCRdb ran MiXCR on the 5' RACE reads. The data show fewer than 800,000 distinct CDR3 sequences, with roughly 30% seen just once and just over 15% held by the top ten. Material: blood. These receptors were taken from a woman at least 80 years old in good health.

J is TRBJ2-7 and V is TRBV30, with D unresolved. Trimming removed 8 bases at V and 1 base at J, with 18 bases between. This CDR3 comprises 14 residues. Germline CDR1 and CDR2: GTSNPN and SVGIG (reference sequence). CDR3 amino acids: CAGTSGGGSYEQYF. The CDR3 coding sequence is TGTGCCGGAACTTCCGGCGGTGGGTCCTACGAGCAGTACTTC.

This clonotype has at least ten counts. CDR3 DNA sequence: TGCGCCAGCAGCCAACCGACTAGCGGCAGAGATACGCAGTATTTT. As protein: CASSQPTSGRDTQYF. The chain combines TRBV4-1 with TRBJ2-3, with TRBD2 identical over 9 bases. This CDR3 is 15 amino acids long. Germline V gene lookup returns CDR1 MGHRA and CDR2 YSYEKL. J lost 5 bases, V lost 2 bases, and 5 bases had no gene match.

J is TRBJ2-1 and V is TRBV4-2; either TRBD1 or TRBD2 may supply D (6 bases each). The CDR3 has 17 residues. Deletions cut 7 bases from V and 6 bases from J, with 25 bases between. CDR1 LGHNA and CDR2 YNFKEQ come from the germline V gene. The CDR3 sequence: CASNPGFSGAHLNEQFF. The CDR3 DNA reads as TGTGCCAGCAACCCAGGGTTTTCGGGGGCCCACCTCAATGAGCAGTTCTTC.

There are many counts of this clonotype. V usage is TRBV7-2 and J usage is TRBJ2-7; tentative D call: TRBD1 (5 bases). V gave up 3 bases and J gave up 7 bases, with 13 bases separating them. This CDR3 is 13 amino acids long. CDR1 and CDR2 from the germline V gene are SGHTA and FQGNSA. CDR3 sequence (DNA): TGTGCCAGCAGCTTTCAAGGGGTGGGTGAGCAGTACTTC. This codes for CASSFQGVGEQYF.

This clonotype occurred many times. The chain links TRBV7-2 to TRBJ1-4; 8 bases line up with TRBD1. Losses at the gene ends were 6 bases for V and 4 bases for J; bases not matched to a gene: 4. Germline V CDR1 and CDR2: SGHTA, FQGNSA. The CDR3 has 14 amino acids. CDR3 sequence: CASRRQGFNEKLFF. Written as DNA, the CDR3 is TGTGCCAGCAGACGACAGGGGTTTAATGAAAAACTGTTTTTT.

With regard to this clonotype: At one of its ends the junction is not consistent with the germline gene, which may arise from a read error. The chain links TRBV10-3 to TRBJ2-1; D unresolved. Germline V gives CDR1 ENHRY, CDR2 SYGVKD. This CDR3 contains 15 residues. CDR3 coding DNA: TGTGCCATCAGTGGCCGGGTGAGCTCCTACAATGGGCAGTTCTTC. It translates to CAISGRVSSYNGQFF.

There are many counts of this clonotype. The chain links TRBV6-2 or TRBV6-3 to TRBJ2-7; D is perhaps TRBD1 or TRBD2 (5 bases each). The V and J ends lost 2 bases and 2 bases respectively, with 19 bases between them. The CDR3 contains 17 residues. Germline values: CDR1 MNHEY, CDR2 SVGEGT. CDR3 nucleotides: TGTGCCAGCAGTTACATCCTGGGGGACGTCTGGACCTACGAGCAGTACTTC. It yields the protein CASSYILGDVWTYEQYF.

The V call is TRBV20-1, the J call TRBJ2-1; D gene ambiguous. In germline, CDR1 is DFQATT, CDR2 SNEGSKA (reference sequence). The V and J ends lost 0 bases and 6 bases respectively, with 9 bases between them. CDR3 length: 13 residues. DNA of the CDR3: TGCAGTGCTAGAGATCCCACTACCAATGAGCAGTTCTTC. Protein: CSARDPTTNEQFF.